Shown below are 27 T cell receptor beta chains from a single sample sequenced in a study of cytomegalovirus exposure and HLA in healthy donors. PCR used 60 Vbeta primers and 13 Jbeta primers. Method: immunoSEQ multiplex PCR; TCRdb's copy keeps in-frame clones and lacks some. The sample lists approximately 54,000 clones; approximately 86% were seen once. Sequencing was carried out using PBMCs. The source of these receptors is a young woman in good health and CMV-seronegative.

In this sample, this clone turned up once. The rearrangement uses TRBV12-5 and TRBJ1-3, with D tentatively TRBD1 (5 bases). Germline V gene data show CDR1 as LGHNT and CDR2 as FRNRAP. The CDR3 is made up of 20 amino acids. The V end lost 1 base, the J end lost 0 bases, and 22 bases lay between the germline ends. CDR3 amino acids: CASGLGLGQLLHLSGNTIYF. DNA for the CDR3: TGTGCTAGTGGTTTGGGGCTGGGGCAGCTACTCCATCTCTCTGGAAACACCATATATTTT.

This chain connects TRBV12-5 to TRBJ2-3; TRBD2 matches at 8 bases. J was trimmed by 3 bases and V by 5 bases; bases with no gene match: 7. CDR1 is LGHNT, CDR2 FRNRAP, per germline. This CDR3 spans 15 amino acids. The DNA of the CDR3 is TGTGCTAGTGGTACCAGCGGGAGTTTGACAGATACGCAGTATTTT. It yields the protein CASGTSGSLTDTQYF.

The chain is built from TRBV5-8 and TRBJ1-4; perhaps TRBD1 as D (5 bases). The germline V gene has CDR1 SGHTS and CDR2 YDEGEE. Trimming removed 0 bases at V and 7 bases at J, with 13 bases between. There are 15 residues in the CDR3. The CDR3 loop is CASSLVAGRGEKLFF. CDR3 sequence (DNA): TGTGCCAGCAGCTTGGTGGCAGGGAGGGGTGAAAAACTGTTTTTT.

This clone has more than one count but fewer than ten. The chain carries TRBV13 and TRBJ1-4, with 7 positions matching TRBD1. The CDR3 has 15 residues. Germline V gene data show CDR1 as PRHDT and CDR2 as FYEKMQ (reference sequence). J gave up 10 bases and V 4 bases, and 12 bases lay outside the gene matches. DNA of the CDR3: TGTGCCAGCAGCTCCTTTACGAGGCGACAGGGAAAACTGTTTTTT. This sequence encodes CASSSFTRRQGKLFF.

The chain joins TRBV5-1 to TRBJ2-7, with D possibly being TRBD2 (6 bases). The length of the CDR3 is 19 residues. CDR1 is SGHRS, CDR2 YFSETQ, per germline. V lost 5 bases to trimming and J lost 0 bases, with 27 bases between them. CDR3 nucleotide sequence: TGCGCCAGCAGTTTTACCGGGACTGCAGAGCGACCATACTCCTACGAGCAGTACTTC. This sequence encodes CASSFTGTAERPYSYEQYF.

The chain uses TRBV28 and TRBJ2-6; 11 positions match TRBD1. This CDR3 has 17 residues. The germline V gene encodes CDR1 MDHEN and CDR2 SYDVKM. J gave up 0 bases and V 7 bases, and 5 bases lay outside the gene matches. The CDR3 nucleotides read TGTGCCAGCACCTGGACAGGGGGCCCCTCTGGGGCCAACGTCCTGACTTTC. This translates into CASTWTGGPSGANVLTF.

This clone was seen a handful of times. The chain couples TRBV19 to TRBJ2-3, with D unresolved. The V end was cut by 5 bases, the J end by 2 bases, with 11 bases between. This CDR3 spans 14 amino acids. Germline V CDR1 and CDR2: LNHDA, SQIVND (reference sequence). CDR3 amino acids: CASSLVSTTDTQYF. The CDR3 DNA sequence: TGTGCCAGTAGTCTAGTCTCTACCACAGATACGCAGTATTTT.

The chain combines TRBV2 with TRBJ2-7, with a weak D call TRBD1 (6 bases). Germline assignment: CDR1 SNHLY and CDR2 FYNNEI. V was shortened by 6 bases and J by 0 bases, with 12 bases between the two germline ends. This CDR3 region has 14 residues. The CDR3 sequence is CASREQGSSYEQYF. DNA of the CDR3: TGTGCCAGCAGGGAGCAGGGGAGCTCCTACGAGCAGTACTTC.

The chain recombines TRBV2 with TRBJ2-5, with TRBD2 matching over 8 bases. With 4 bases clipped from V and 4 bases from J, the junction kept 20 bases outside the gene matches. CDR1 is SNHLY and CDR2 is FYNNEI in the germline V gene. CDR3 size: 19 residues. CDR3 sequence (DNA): TGTGCCAGCAGTGGGAACCCAGGACTAGCAGTGGGGGGGAGAGAGACCCAGTACTTC. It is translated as CASSGNPGLAVGGRETQYF.

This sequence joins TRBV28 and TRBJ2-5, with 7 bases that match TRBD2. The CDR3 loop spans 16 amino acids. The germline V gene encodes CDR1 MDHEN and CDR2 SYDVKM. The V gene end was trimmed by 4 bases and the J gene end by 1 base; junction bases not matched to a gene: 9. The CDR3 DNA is TGTGCCAGCAGTTCACCCGGGACTACTACCCAAGAGACCCAGTACTTC. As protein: CASSSPGTTTQETQYF.

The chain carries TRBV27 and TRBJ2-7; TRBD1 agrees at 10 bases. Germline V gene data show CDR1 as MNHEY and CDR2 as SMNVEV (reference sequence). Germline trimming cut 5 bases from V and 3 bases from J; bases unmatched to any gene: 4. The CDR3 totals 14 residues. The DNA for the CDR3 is TGTGCCAGCAGTCCCCGGACAGGGGGCTACGAGCAGTACTTC. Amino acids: CASSPRTGGYEQYF.

CDR3 nucleotide sequence: TGCGCCAGCAGCTCACAGGGTCACACTGAAGCTTTCTTT. Translating it yields CASSSQGHTEAFF. The rearrangement uses TRBV5-1 and TRBJ1-1, with D maybe TRBD1 (6 bases). Trimming removed 3 bases from V and 3 bases from J, with 9 bases in between. Germline CDR1 reads SGHRS; CDR2 reads YFSETQ. This CDR3 is built from 13 residues.

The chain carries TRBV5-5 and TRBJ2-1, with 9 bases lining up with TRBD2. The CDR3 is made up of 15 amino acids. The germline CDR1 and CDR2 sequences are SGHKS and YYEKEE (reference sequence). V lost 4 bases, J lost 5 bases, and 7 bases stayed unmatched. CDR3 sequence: CASSDPAGGDNEQFF. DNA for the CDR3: TGTGCCAGCAGCGACCCAGCGGGAGGAGACAATGAGCAGTTCTTC.

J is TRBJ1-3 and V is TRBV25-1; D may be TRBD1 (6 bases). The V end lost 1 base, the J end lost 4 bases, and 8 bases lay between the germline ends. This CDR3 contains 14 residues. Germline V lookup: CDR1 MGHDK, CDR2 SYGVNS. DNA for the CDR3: TGTGCCAGCAGTGAATGGACAGCCGGAAACACCATATATTTT. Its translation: CASSEWTAGNTIYF. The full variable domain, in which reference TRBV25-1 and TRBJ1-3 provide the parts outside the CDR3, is EADIYQTPRYLVIGTGKKITLECSQTMGHDKMYWYQQDPGMELHLIHYSYGVNSTEKGDLSSESTVSRIRTEHFPLTLESARPSHTSQYLCASSEWTAGNTIYFGEGSWLTVV.

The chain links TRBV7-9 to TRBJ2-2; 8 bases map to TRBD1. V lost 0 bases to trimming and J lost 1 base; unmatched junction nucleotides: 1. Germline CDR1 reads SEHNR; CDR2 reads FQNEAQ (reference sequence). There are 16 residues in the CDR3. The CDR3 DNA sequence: TGTGCCAGCAGCTTAGCCGGGACAGGGAACACCGGGGAGCTGTTTTTT. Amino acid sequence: CASSLAGTGNTGELFF. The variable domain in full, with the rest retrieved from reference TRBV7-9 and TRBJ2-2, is DTGVSQNPRHKITKRGQNVTFRCDPISEHNRLYWYRQTLGQGPEFLTYFQNEAQLEKSRLLSDRFSAERPKGSFSTLEIQRTEQGDSAMYLCASSLAGTGNTGELFFGEGSRLTVL.

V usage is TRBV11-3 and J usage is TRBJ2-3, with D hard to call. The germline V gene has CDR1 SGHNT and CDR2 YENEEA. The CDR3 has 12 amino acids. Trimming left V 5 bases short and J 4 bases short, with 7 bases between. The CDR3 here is CASSPSADTQYF. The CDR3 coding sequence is TGTGCCAGCAGCCCGTCAGCAGATACGCAGTATTTT.

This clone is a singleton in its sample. The DNA of the CDR3 is TGTGCCAGCAGCTTCCCGCCGGGACAGGGGCTAAACGAGCAGTACTTC. This gives the protein CASSFPPGQGLNEQYF. The chain carries TRBV5-4 and TRBJ2-7; 10 bases fit TRBD1. Germline values: CDR1 SGHNT, CDR2 YYREEE (reference sequence). Trimming removed 2 bases from V and 5 bases from J; junction bases left unmatched: 10. This CDR3 region has 16 residues. Full variable domain (remainder filled in from reference TRBV5-4 and TRBJ2-7): ETGVTQSPTHLIKTRGQQVTLRCSSQSGHNTVSWYQQALGQGPQFIFQYYREEENGRGNFPPRFSGLQFPNYSSELNVNALELDDSALYLCASSFPPGQGLNEQYFGPGTRLTVT.

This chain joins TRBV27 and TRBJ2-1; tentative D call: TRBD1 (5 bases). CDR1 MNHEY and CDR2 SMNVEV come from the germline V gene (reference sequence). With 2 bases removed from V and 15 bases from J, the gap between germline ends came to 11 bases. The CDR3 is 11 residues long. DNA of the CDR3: TGTGCCAGCAGTTTACGACAGATTTGGTTCTTC. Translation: CASSLRQIWFF.

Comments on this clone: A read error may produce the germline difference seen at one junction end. The CDR3 DNA reads as TGTGCCAGCATGGCAGGGTCTGGGGCCAACGGCCTGACTTTC. Amino acids: CASMAGSGANGLTF. V and J are TRBV15 and TRBJ2-6; a weak D match, TRBD1 (5 bases). The CDR3 consists of 14 residues. CDR1 is LNHNV, CDR2 YYDKDF, per germline (reference sequence). The entire variable domain, with the rest obtained from reference TRBV15 and TRBJ2-6, is as follows: DAMVIQNPRYQVTQFGKPVTLSCSQTLNHNVMYWYQQKSSQAPKLLFHYYDKDFNNEADTPDNFQSRRPNTSFCFLDIRSPGLGDTAMYLCASMAGSGANGLTFGAGSRLTVL.

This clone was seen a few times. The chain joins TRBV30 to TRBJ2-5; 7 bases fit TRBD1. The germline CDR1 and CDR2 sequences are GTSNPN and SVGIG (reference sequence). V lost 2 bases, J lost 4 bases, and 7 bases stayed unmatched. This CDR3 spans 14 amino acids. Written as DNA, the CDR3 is TGTGCCTGGAGTCCCGGGAACAGGGGAGAGACCCAGTACTTC. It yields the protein CAWSPGNRGETQYF.

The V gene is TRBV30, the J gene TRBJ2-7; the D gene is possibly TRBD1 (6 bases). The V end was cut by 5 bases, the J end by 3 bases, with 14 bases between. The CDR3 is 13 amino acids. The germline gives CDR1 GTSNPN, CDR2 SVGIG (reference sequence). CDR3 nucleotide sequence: TGTGCCTGGTTTCGCGCAGGGGACTACGAGCAGTACTTC. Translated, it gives CAWFRAGDYEQYF. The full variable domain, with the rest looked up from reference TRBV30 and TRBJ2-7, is SQTIHQWPATLVQPVGSPLSLECTVEGTSNPNLYWYRQAAGRGLQLLFYSVGIGQISSEVPQNLSASRPQDRQFILSSKKLLLSDSGFYLCAWFRAGDYEQYFGPGTRLTVT.

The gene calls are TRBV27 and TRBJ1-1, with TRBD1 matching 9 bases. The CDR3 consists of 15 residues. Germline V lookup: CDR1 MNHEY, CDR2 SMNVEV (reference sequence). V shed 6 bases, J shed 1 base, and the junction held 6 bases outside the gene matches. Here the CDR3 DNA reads TGTGCCAGCAGCACTACAGGGGGCCCGAACACTGAAGCTTTCTTT. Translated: CASSTTGGPNTEAFF.

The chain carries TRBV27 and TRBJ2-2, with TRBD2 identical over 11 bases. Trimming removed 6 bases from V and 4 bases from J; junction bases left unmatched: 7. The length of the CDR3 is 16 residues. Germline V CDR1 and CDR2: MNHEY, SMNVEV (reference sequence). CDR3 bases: TGTGCCAGCAGCCGTCTAGCGGGAGGTCCCACCGGGGAGCTGTTTTTT. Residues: CASSRLAGGPTGELFF.

CDR3: CASSFSGSHTDTQYF. The CDR3, as DNA: TGTGCCAGCAGCTTCAGCGGGAGTCACACAGATACGCAGTATTTT. This sequence joins TRBV11-2 and TRBJ2-3, with TRBD2 identical over 8 bases. Germline V gene data show CDR1 as SGHAT and CDR2 as FQNNGV. The CDR3 consists of 15 residues. The V gene end was trimmed by 3 bases and the J gene end by 2 bases; junction bases not matched to a gene: 4.

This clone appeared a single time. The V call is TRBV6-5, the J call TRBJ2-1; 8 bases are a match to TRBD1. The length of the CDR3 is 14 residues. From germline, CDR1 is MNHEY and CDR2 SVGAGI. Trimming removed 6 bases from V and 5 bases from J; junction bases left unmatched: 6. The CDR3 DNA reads TGTGCCAGCAGCCCAAGACAGGGGAACAATGAGCAGTTCTTC. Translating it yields CASSPRQGNNEQFF.

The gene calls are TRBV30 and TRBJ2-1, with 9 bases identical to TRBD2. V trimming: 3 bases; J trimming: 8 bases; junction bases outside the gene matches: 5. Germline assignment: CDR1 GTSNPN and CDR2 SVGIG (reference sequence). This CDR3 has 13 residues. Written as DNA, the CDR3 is TGTGCCTGGAGCCCTAGCGGGAATTATGAGCAGTTCTTC. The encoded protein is CAWSPSGNYEQFF.

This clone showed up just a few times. In DNA form, the CDR3 reads TGTGCCAGCAGCCTAGTCCTTTACACAAACTCCTACGAGCAGTACTTC. As protein: CASSLVLYTNSYEQYF. The V and J genes are TRBV7-9 and TRBJ2-7, with no clear D. CDR1 and CDR2 from the germline V gene are SEHNR and FQNEAQ (reference sequence). The CDR3 sequence is 16 residues long. V was clipped by 5 bases and J by 0 bases, with 17 bases between them.